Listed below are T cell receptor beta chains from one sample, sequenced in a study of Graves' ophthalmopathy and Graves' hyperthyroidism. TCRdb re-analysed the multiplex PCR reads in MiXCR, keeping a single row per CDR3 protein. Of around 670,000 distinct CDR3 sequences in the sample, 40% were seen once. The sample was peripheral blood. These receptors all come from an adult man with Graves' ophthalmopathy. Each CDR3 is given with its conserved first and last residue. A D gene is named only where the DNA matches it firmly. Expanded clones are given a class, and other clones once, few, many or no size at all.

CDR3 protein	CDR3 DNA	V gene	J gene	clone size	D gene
CACSHSRDLGTQYF	TGTGCCTGCAGCCATTCTAGGGACCTGGGGACCCAGTACTTC	TRBV5-4	TRBJ2-5	.	.
CASSQEMGYEQYF	TGTGCCAGCAGCCAAGAGATGGGATACGAGCAGTACTTC	TRBV7-9	TRBJ2-7	.	.
CASRTGGTSSYEQYF	TGTGCCAGCAGGACAGGGGGAACCTCCTCCTACGAGCAGTACTTC	TRBV9	TRBJ2-7	.	TRBD1
CATRRPGQGIGELFF	TGTGCCACCCGACGGCCGGGACAGGGGATCGGGGAGCTGTTTTTT	TRBV19	TRBJ2-2	.	TRBD1
CASSESRASDEQYF	TGTGCCAGCAGTGAATCCAGGGCATCTGACGAGCAGTACTTC	TRBV7-6	TRBJ2-7	few	.
CASSLRTGLSYEQYF	TGTGCCAGCAGTTTGAGGACAGGGCTCTCCTACGAGCAGTACTTC	TRBV12-3/TRBV12-4	TRBJ2-7	.	TRBD1
CATERAIANTGELFF	TGTGCCACAGAACGGGCAATCGCGAACACCGGGGAGCTGTTTTTT	TRBV19	TRBJ2-2	.	.
CASSLGAGGSWELFF	TGTGCCAGCAGCTTAGGAGCAGGGGGCTCCTGGGAGCTGTTTTTT	TRBV7-2	TRBJ2-2	few	TRBD1
CASSACGNTIYF	TGTGCCAGTAGTGCCTGTGGAAACACCATATATTTT	TRBV19	TRBJ1-3	few	.
CASSFQAGVTGELFF	TGTGCCAGCAGCTTCCAAGCGGGAGTTACCGGGGAGCTGTTTTTT	TRBV7-9	TRBJ2-2	.	TRBD2
CASSVQGAIGYTF	TGTGCCAGTAGTGTACAGGGGGCGATTGGCTACACCTTC	TRBV19	TRBJ1-2	many	TRBD1
CAWSEGQGVEQYF	TGTGCCTGGAGTGAGGGACAGGGGGTCGAGCAGTACTTC	TRBV30	TRBJ2-7	many	TRBD1
CASSQERGAAGELFF	TGCGCCAGCAGCCAAGAGCGCGGGGCGGCCGGGGAGCTGTTTTTT	TRBV7-9	TRBJ2-2	.	.
CASSLITGPTEQYF	TGTGCCAGCAGTTTAATTACGGGACCAACGGAGCAGTACTTC	TRBV12-3/TRBV12-4	TRBJ2-7	.	.
CASSLAQGTHYEQYF	TGTGCCAGCAGCTTAGCGCAGGGGACCCACTACGAGCAGTACTTC	TRBV11-1	TRBJ2-7	few	.
CASSDPGTGAAQPQHF	TGTGCCAGCAGTGACCCAGGGACAGGGGCCGCTCAGCCCCAGCATTTT	TRBV24-1	TRBJ1-5	.	TRBD1
CSAPHAGRYNSPLHF	TGCAGTGCTCCTCATGCTGGGAGGTATAATTCACCCCTCCACTTT	TRBV20-1	TRBJ1-6	.	.
CASSFTSTGEQYF	TGTGCCAGCAGCTTCACATCGACCGGTGAGCAGTACTTC	TRBV7-9	TRBJ2-7	.	.
CASSVGQGKNEQYF	TGTGCCAGCAGCGTTGGACAGGGGAAAAACGAGCAGTACTTC	TRBV9	TRBJ2-7	many	TRBD1
CASSYSRDRVQETQYF	TGTGCCAGCAGTTACAGCAGGGACAGGGTCCAAGAGACCCAGTACTTC	TRBV9	TRBJ2-5	.	TRBD1
CASSGQGNEKLFF	TGTGCCAGCTCAGGACAGGGAAATGAAAAACTGTTTTTT	TRBV10-3	TRBJ1-4	.	TRBD1
CASSEPGTDSYEQYF	TGTGCCAGCAGTGAACCGGGGACGGATTCCTACGAGCAGTACTTC	TRBV25-1	TRBJ2-7	many	.
CASSEQVAFF	TGTGCCAGCAGTGAACAGGTAGCTTTCTTT	TRBV2	TRBJ1-1	.	.
CASSARDFDPQETQYF	TGTGCCAGCAGCGCCCGGGACTTTGACCCCCAAGAGACCCAGTACTTC	TRBV7-9	TRBJ2-5	once	.
CSASIGDRGLWTEAFF	TGCAGTGCTAGTATCGGGGACAGGGGGCTCTGGACTGAAGCTTTCTTT	TRBV20-1	TRBJ1-1	.	TRBD1
CASSSTGGGSSYEQYF	TGTGCCAGCAGCTCTACTGGCGGGGGTAGCTCCTACGAGCAGTACTTC	TRBV7-9	TRBJ2-7	few	TRBD2
CSVEEGQGNTIYF	TGCAGCGTTGAAGAGGGACAGGGAAACACCATATATTTT	TRBV29-1	TRBJ1-3	many	TRBD1
CASSYPPPAQPSNQPQHF	TGTGCCAGCAGTTACCCCCCTCCCGCCCAACCTAGCAATCAGCCCCAGCATTTT	TRBV10-2	TRBJ1-5	.	.
CAISDRTGLTYEQYF	TGTGCCATCAGCGATCGGACAGGGCTCACCTACGAGCAGTACTTC	TRBV10-3	TRBJ2-7	.	TRBD1
CASSFGLGGNEQYF	TGTGCCAGCAGCTTCGGGCTAGGGGGAAACGAGCAGTACTTC	TRBV9	TRBJ2-7	.	.
CSAGGGGINEQYF	TGCAGTGCTGGCGGGGGAGGGATCAACGAGCAGTACTTC	TRBV20-1	TRBJ2-7	.	TRBD2
CTSSWAVRGTEAFF	TGTACCAGCAGTTGGGCCGTCAGGGGCACTGAAGCTTTCTTT	TRBV12-3/TRBV12-4	TRBJ1-1	.	.
CASSNPPTGKETQYF	TGTGCCAGCAGCAATCCACCAACAGGGAAAGAGACCCAGTACTTC	TRBV7-9	TRBJ2-5	many	.
CASSPTGRNTEAFF	TGTGCCAGCAGCCCCACAGGGCGGAACACTGAAGCTTTCTTT	TRBV7-3	TRBJ1-1	.	.
CASSFGASREIYEQYF	TGTGCCAGCAGCTTCGGGGCTTCCCGAGAGATCTACGAGCAGTACTTC	TRBV7-2	TRBJ2-7	.	.
CSVGQGAQVDEQFF	TGCAGCGTTGGTCAGGGGGCTCAAGTTGATGAGCAGTTCTTC	TRBV29-1	TRBJ2-1	many	TRBD1
CSVEPGTDTQYF	TGCAGCGTTGAGCCTGGAACAGATACGCAGTATTTT	TRBV29-1	TRBJ2-3	.	.
CASGIDRTTEAFF	TGTGCCAGCGGGATCGACAGGACCACTGAAGCTTTCTTT	TRBV2	TRBJ1-1	many	.
CASSSDGTRDQPQHF	TGTGCCAGCAGCTCAGATGGGACACGGGATCAGCCCCAGCATTTT	TRBV7-1	TRBJ1-5	.	.
CASSAGGLQETQYF	TGTGCCAGCAGTGCCGGGGGGCTCCAAGAGACCCAGTACTTC	TRBV12-3/TRBV12-4	TRBJ2-5	many	.
CASSLATDRGQPQHF	TGTGCCAGCAGTTTAGCAACGGACAGAGGGCAGCCCCAGCATTTT	TRBV12-3/TRBV12-4	TRBJ1-5	few	.
CASSQGTLYNEQFF	TGTGCCAGCAGCCAGGGGACCCTCTACAATGAGCAGTTCTTC	TRBV5-5	TRBJ2-1	.	.
CASSLDGSVYGYTF	TGTGCCAGCAGCTTAGACGGGTCTGTCTATGGCTACACCTTC	TRBV7-2	TRBJ1-2	many	.
CASSQAVQWGTEAFF	TGCGCCAGCAGCCAAGCAGTACAGTGGGGTACTGAAGCTTTCTTT	TRBV2	TRBJ1-1	.	.
CASSILGQEQETQHF	TGTGCCAGTAGTATACTCGGACAGGAGCAAGAGACCCAGCATTTT	TRBV19	TRBJ1-5	.	TRBD1
CASSYRGQQSSYNSPLHF	TGTGCCAGCAGTTACCGGGGACAGCAAAGCTCCTATAATTCACCCCTCCACTTT	TRBV10-3	TRBJ1-6	once	TRBD1
CSARPGEHKETQYF	TGCAGTGCTAGACCCGGGGAGCACAAAGAGACCCAGTACTTC	TRBV20-1	TRBJ2-5	few	.
CSADIGGGYEQYF	TGCAGCGCCGACATCGGGGGCGGGTACGAGCAGTACTTC	TRBV29-1	TRBJ2-7	many	.
CASSLPRAGSGKVTGNTIYF	TGTGCCAGCAGCTTACCTCGGGCAGGGTCTGGGAAAGTCACTGGAAACACCATATATTTT	TRBV7-9	TRBJ1-3	few	.